This T cell receptor beta chain was retrieved from a study of shared clonotypes between healthy human individuals. Overall study findings and caveats: The genetic and exposure-history diversity represented was limited by few donors. Naive subsets generally exceeded memory subsets in estimated richness. Sequencing depth was expected to influence donor clonotype sharing.

Clones were read by immunoSEQ multiplex PCR, and TCRdb kept only the in-frame ones, dropping some. This sample carries more than 2 million clones, roughly 96% of them seen once, and the ten largest clones take 0.13%. This clone showed up just a few times. The antigen is not known. Germline V gene lookup returns CDR1 MNHEY and CDR2 SVGAGI. The CDR3 spans 15 residues. Nashville, Tennessee was home to all donors, each a Caucasian adult. What was sequenced was naive CD4+ T cells sorted from blood. Subset here: CD45RA+ positively selected. The clonotype originates from a man between 18 and 29 years old in good health. This chain connects TRBV6-5 to TRBJ2-5, with 7 bases matching TRBD1. The tail of the sequence fits TRBJ2-7 better, so the J call may be wrong. CDR3: CASSYSGTDFYEQYF. The CDR3 nucleotides are TGTGCCAGCAGTTATTCCGGGACAGACTTCTACGAGCAGTACTTC.